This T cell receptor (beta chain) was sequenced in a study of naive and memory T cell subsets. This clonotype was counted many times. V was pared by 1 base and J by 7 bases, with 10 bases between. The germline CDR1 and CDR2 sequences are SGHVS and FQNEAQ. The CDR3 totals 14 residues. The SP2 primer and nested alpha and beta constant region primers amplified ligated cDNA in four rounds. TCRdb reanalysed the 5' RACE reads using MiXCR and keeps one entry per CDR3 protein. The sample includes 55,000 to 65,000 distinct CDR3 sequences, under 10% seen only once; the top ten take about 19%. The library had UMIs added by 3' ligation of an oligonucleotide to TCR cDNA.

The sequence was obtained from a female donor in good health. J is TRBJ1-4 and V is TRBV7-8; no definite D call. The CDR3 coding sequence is TGTGCCAGCAGCTTAGACCGGGATAGTGAAAAACTGTTTTTT. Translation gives CASSLDRDSEKLFF.